The clone carrying this T cell receptor beta chain has only a few counts. These data originate in a study of T cells in Graves' hyperthyroidism and ophthalmopathy. Study context: Staff took peripheral blood when the initial diagnosis was made, before any treatment began.

Germline assignment: CDR1 SEHNR and CDR2 FQNEAQ (reference sequence). This CDR3 has 15 residues. Trimming at V came to 3 bases and at J to 3 bases, leaving 3 bases not matched to a gene. Duration under 3 months, a NOSPECS grade of at least 4, and a Clinical Activity Score of at least 3 characterized the ophthalmopathy patients. Every diagnosis used clinical symptoms, serum thyroxine and TRAb, thyroid ultrasound and orbital computed tomography. Template material for amplifying TCR beta CDR3 regions consisted of RNA transcripts. The study used the HTBI primer set for a first-round RT-PCR of the TCR CDR3. Each CDR3 protein is one row after TCRdb ran MiXCR on the multiplex PCR reads. The sample carries hundreds of thousands of distinct CDR3 sequences, roughly 21% recorded once.

The chain recombines TRBV7-9 with TRBJ2-3, with 10 bases identical to TRBD2. This clonotype was sampled from a middle-aged man with Graves' ophthalmopathy. Material: blood. CDR3 sequence (DNA): TGTGCCAGCAGCTTGGCTAGCGGGAGTACAGATACGCAGTATTTT. Residues: CASSLASGSTDTQYF.